This T cell receptor (beta chain) was obtained from a study of PD-1 blockade in classical Hodgkin lymphoma. Findings of the study overall: Those achieving complete response showed baseline diversity like newly diagnosed patients. According to reports, newly diagnosed patients had lower baseline TCR diversity than healthy donors, and relapsed/refractory patients had lower baseline TCR diversity still.

Germline values: CDR1 MNHEY, CDR2 SVGAGI. Trimming stripped 4 bases from V and 8 bases from J, with 8 bases between. The CDR3 loop spans 12 amino acids. Comment on this clone: The antigen is unknown.

Clones were read by immunoSEQ multiplex PCR, and TCRdb kept only the in-frame ones, dropping some. The sample contains more than 95,000 clones, approximately 90% of which appear only once. Time point in this sample: cycle 4 day 1 (C4D1), after around six weeks of nivolumab. In every patient, relapse followed autologous stem cell transplantation, while exposure to brentuximab vedotin differed. The material was peripheral blood mononuclear cells (PBMCs), obtained before the fourth cycle of nivolumab. The clonotype comes from a human donor with classical Hodgkin lymphoma. The chain combines TRBV6-5 with TRBJ2-2; no firm D call. The CDR3 DNA reads TGTGCCAGCAGTTTATACCGAGGGGAGCTGTTTTTT. Its translation: CASSLYRGELFF.